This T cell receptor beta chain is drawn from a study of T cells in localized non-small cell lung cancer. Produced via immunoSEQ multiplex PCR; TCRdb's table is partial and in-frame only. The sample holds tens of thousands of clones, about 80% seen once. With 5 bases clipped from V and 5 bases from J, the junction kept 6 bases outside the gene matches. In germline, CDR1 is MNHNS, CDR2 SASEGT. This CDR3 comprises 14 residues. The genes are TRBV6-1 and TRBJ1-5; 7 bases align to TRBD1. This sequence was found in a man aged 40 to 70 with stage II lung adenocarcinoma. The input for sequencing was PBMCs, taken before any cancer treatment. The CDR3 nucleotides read TGTGCCAGCAGTCGACAGGGAAAAGATCAGCCCCAGCATTTT. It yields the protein CASSRQGKDQPQHF.